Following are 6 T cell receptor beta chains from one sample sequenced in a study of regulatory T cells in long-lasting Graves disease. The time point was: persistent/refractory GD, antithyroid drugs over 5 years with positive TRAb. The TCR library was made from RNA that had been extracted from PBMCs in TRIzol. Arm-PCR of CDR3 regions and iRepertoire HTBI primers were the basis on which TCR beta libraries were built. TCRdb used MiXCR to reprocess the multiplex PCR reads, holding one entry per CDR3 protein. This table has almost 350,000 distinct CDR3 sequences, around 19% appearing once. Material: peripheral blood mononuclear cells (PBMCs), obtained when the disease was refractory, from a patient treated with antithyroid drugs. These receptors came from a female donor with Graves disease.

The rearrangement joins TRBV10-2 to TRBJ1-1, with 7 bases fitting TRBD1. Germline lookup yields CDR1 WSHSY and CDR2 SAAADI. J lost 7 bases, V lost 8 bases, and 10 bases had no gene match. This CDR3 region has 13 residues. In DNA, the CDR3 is TGCGCCAGCTTAAACCCCCGGACAGGTGAAGCTTTCTTT. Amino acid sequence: CASLNPRTGEAFF.

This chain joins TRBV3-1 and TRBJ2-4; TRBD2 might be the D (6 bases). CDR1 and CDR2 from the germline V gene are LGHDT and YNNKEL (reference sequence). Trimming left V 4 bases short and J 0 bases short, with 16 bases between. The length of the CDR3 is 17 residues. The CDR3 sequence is CASSPGTFTLAKNIQYF. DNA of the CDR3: TGTGCCAGCAGCCCAGGGACTTTCACGTTAGCCAAAAACATTCAGTACTTC. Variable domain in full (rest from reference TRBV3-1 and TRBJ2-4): DTAVSQTPKYLVTQMGNDKSIKCEQNLGHDTMYWYKQDSKKFLKIMFSYNNKELIINETVPNRFSPKSPDKAHLNLHINSLELGDSAVYFCASSPGTFTLAKNIQYFGAGTRLSVL.

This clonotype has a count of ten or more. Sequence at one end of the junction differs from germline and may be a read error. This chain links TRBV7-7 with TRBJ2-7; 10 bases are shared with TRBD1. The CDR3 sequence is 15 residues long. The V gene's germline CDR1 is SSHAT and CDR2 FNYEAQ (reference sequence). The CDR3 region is CASSSGTGAMNEQYF. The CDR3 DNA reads TGTGCTAGCAGCTCCGGGACAGGGGCAATGAACGAGCAGTACTTC.

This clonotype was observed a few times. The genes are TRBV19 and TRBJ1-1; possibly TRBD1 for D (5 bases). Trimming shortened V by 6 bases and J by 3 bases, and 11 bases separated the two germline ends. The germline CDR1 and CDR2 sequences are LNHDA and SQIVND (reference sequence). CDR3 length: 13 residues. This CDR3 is CASRRDGDTEAFF. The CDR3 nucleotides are TGTGCCAGTAGGAGGGACGGCGACACTGAAGCTTTCTTT.

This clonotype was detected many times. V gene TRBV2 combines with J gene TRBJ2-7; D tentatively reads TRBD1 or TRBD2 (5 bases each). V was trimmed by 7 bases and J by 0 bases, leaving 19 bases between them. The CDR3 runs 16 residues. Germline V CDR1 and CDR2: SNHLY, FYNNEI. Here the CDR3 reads CASNVGRADGSYEQYF. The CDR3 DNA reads TGTGCCAGCAATGTGGGGCGGGCCGACGGCTCCTACGAGCAGTACTTC.

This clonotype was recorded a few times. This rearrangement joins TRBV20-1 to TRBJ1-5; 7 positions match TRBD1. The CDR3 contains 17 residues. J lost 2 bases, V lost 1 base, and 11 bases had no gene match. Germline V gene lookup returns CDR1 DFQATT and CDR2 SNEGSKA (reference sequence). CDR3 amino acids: CSARAPRGQGGNQPQHF. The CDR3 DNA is TGCAGTGCTAGAGCCCCTCGGGGGCAGGGGGGCAATCAGCCCCAGCATTTT.